The next 20 T cell receptor beta chains were all read from a single sample in a study of relationships among human T cell subsets. TCR alpha and beta CDR3s were amplified from mRNA by semiquantitative ARM-PCR. Tagged nested gene-specific primers were used first, then communal superprimers amplified exponentially. TCRdb independently ran MiXCR on the multiplex PCR reads; one entry per CDR3 protein. The table has a few thousand distinct CDR3 sequences, approximately 82% seen once; the top ten hold around 17%. The sample taken for sequencing was total T cells sorted from blood. These receptors all stem from a man in his forties in good health.

CDR3 protein: CASSPGTGLNYGYTF. In nucleotides, the CDR3 is TGTGCCAGCAGCCCAGGGACAGGGCTCAACTATGGCTACACCTTC. The chain carries TRBV3-1 and TRBJ1-2, with 9 bases identical to TRBD1. The junction had 5 bases not matched to a gene; V was cut back by 4 bases and J by 2 bases. The germline V gene encodes CDR1 LGHDT and CDR2 YNNKEL (reference sequence). The CDR3 sequence is 15 residues long.

The sample holds a few counts of this clonotype. CDR3 bases: TGTGCCAGCAGCTTAGAGGCGTCTGCTATAAAGCAGTACTTC. This translates into CASSLEASAIKQYF. The chain carries TRBV11-2 and TRBJ2-7; unclear D gene. The CDR3 extends over 14 amino acids. Germline loops: CDR1 SGHAT, CDR2 FQNNGV. V was cut by 0 bases and J by 8 bases, with 14 bases left in between.

The V call is TRBV5-1, the J call TRBJ2-7, with 8 bases identical to TRBD2. The trim removed 8 bases at V and 0 bases at J, leaving 13 bases unmatched. The CDR3 has 16 residues. The germline V gene encodes CDR1 SGHRS and CDR2 YFSETQ. CDR3 loop: CARNDLAGLFSYEQYF. The CDR3, as DNA: TGCGCCAGAAATGATCTAGCGGGTCTATTCTCCTACGAGCAGTACTTC.

Concerning this clonotype: At one end, the junction sequence differs from germline, possibly due to a read error. The chain links TRBV12-3 or TRBV12-4 to TRBJ2-7; D is tentatively TRBD1 or TRBD2 (6 bases each). The CDR3 consists of 12 residues. The CDR3 reads CASSLAGTQEDF. CDR3 bases: TGTGCCAGCAGTTTGGCGGGGACACAGGAGGACTTC.

V is TRBV11-2 and J is TRBJ2-3; D might be TRBD1 (6 bases). Germline V gene lookup returns CDR1 SGHAT and CDR2 FQNNGV. Between the trimmed V and J ends, which lost 5 bases and 1 base, there was a span of 16 bases. The CDR3 has 16 residues. The CDR3 DNA follows: TGTGCCAGCAGCCCGAGAGGGGGAGTAGGCACAGATACGCAGTATTTT. Protein product: CASSPRGGVGTDTQYF.

CDR3 amino acids: CANTERRGTDTQYF. As DNA, the CDR3 is TGTGCCAACACCGAAAGGAGAGGCACAGATACGCAGTATTTT. The J gene is TRBJ2-3, the V gene TRBV11-2; D is unclear. CDR3 length: 14 amino acids. The germline V gene encodes CDR1 SGHAT and CDR2 FQNNGV. Trimming shortened V by 10 bases and J by 1 base, and 15 bases separated the two germline ends.

The V call is TRBV4-3, the J call TRBJ1-2; D is ambiguous. V lost 0 bases and J 4 bases, leaving 15 bases between the germline ends. The germline CDR1 and CDR2 sequences are LGHNA and YSLEER. The CDR3 length is 16 residues. CDR3 residues: CASSQDFSTGIYGYTF. The CDR3, as DNA: TGCGCCAGCAGCCAAGATTTTTCGACGGGGATCTATGGCTACACCTTC.

The chain carries TRBV27 and TRBJ1-1, with D possibly matching TRBD1 (6 bases). The V gene lost 0 bases and the J gene lost 4 bases, with 12 bases spanning the gap. Germline CDR1 reads MNHEY; CDR2 reads SMNVEV (reference sequence). The CDR3 runs 15 residues. In DNA, the CDR3 is TGTGCCAGCAGTTTATCGTTTCTAGGGGGCACTGAAGCTTTCTTT. Its protein product is CASSLSFLGGTEAFF.

This chain joins TRBV6-4 and TRBJ2-3; 8 nucleotides align to TRBD1. The germline V gene encodes CDR1 MRHNA and CDR2 SNTAGT. The CDR3 consists of 15 residues. V was pared by 4 bases and J by 2 bases, with 5 bases of the junction left unmatched. The CDR3 coding sequence is TGTGCCAGCAGTGCCGGGACAGGAGACACAGATACGCAGTATTTT. Translation: CASSAGTGDTDTQYF.

The rearrangement uses TRBV12-3 or TRBV12-4 and TRBJ2-1; D ambiguous. The CDR3 loop spans 17 amino acids. V shed 5 bases and J shed 0 bases, with 17 bases lying between them. CDR3 region: CASSPSDRPSSYNEQFF. The DNA of the CDR3 is TGTGCCAGCAGTCCTTCGGACCGACCGAGCTCCTACAATGAGCAGTTCTTC.

This chain joins TRBV11-3 and TRBJ2-6, with 7 bases fitting TRBD1. V dropped 4 bases and J dropped 2; count of bases not matched to a gene: 2. Germline assignment: CDR1 SGHNT and CDR2 YENEEA. The CDR3 is 15 residues long. For the CDR3, the DNA is TGTGCCAGCAGCTCAGGGGGAACTGGGGCCAACGTCCTGACTTTC. Translating gives CASSSGGTGANVLTF. The full variable domain, in which reference TRBV11-3 and TRBJ2-6 provide the parts outside the CDR3, is EAGVVQSPRYKIIEKKQPVAFWCNPISGHNTLYWYLQNLGQGPELLIRYENEEAVDDSQLPKDRFSAERLKGVDSTLKIQPAELGDSAVYLCASSSGGTGANVLTFGAGSRLTVL.

This clonotype was seen more than once but under ten times. This sequence joins TRBV11-2 and TRBJ2-5, with D perhaps given as TRBD1 or TRBD2 (5 bases each). CDR3 length: 12 residues. V lost 5 bases to trimming and J lost 5 bases, with 9 bases between them. Germline V gene sequence: CDR1 SGHAT, CDR2 FQNNGV. CDR3: CASSLGTETQYF. CDR3 coding DNA: TGTGCCAGCAGCCTGGGGACCGAGACCCAGTACTTC.

This clonotype rates as large. The rearrangement joins TRBV12-3 or TRBV12-4 to TRBJ2-1; TRBD2 aligns across 7 bases. The CDR3 is made up of 15 amino acids. V was pared by 7 bases and J by 3 bases, with 9 bases of the junction left unmatched. The CDR3 spells CASTLGGLIYNEQFF. CDR3 bases: TGTGCCAGCACCCTCGGGGGGTTGATCTACAATGAGCAGTTCTTC.

The chain couples TRBV6-5 to TRBJ1-5, with D possibly TRBD1 on 6 matching bases. Trimming removed 6 bases at V and 3 bases at J, with 9 bases between. Germline CDR1 is MNHEY and CDR2 is SVGAGI. This CDR3 is 13 amino acids long. CDR3 amino acids: CASRGQYNQPQHF. CDR3 nucleotides: TGTGCCAGCAGAGGACAGTACAATCAGCCCCAGCATTTT.

The chain uses TRBV20-1 and TRBJ1-2; D ambiguous. Germline V gene sequence: CDR1 DFQATT, CDR2 SNEGSKA (reference sequence). Trimming took 0 bases from V and 8 from J, leaving 10 bases between them. This CDR3 comprises 12 residues. The CDR3 loop is CSARDSGVGYTF. CDR3 sequence (DNA): TGCAGTGCTAGAGATTCCGGGGTCGGCTACACCTTC.

This clonotype was seen only once. This chain uses TRBV20-1 with TRBJ1-1; D may be TRBD1 (6 bases). The CDR3 runs to 12 residues. V dropped 1 base and J dropped 11 bases, with 14 bases sitting between them. The germline gives CDR1 DFQATT, CDR2 SNEGSKA (reference sequence). CDR3 in amino acids: CSARATGRDAFF. CDR3 nucleotide sequence: TGCAGTGCTAGAGCTACAGGGAGGGATGCTTTCTTT.

The chain recombines TRBV11-2 with TRBJ2-7; no clear D. The ends were cut back, 1 base at V and 0 bases at J, with 4 bases in the middle. Germline CDR1 is SGHAT and CDR2 is FQNNGV. The CDR3 has 13 residues. Written as DNA, the CDR3 is TGTGCCAGCAGCTTAGGTTTCTCCTACGAGCAGTACTTC. The encoded protein is CASSLGFSYEQYF.

V usage is TRBV7-3 and J usage is TRBJ2-7; 7 bases agree with TRBD1. This CDR3 is built from 12 residues. J was trimmed by 5 bases and V by 7 bases; bases with no gene match: 5. In germline, CDR1 is SGHTA, CDR2 FQGTGA. The CDR3 coding sequence is TGTGCCAGCAACCCAGGGACAGACGAGCAGTACTTC. Protein product: CASNPGTDEQYF.

The table lists this clonotype with a count of one. V gene TRBV11-2 combines with J gene TRBJ2-2; D is perhaps TRBD1 or TRBD2 (5 bases each). The CDR3 covers 16 residues. CDR1 is SGHAT and CDR2 is FQNNGV in the germline V gene. Trimming took 1 base from V and 0 from J, leaving 9 bases between them. CDR3 DNA: TGTGCCAGCAGCTTAGTTGGGACCTCGAACACCGGGGAGCTGTTTTTT. It is translated as CASSLVGTSNTGELFF.

The chain combines TRBV5-1 with TRBJ2-5, with 9 bases identical to TRBD2. The CDR3 consists of 15 residues. V lost 0 bases and J lost 5; bases outside the gene matches: 5. Germline V CDR1 and CDR2: SGHRS, YFSETQ. The CDR3 DNA is TGCGCCAGCAGCTTGGAGCGGGGGGACGGGGAGACCCAGTACTTC. Amino acid sequence: CASSLERGDGETQYF.